This T cell receptor beta chain originates from a study of blood T cell repertoires in COVID-19. Only in-frame clones appear in the TCRdb table, and some are missing; sequencing was by immunoSEQ multiplex PCR. Of roughly 330,000 clones in the sample, about 87% were seen once. Trimming shortened V by 7 bases and J by 0 bases, and 24 bases separated the two germline ends. The V gene's germline CDR1 is LGHNT and CDR2 FRNRAP. The CDR3 totals 18 residues. Sample: PBMCs or T cells enriched from blood (not recorded which). The chain joins TRBV12-5 to TRBJ1-1; a weak D match, TRBD1 (6 bases). The clonotype comes from a woman in her 30s who had recovered from COVID-19. The CDR3 spells CASALPIGQIRMNTEAFF. CDR3 in DNA: TGTGCTAGTGCCCTACCGATCGGACAGATACGAATGAACACTGAAGCTTTCTTT.